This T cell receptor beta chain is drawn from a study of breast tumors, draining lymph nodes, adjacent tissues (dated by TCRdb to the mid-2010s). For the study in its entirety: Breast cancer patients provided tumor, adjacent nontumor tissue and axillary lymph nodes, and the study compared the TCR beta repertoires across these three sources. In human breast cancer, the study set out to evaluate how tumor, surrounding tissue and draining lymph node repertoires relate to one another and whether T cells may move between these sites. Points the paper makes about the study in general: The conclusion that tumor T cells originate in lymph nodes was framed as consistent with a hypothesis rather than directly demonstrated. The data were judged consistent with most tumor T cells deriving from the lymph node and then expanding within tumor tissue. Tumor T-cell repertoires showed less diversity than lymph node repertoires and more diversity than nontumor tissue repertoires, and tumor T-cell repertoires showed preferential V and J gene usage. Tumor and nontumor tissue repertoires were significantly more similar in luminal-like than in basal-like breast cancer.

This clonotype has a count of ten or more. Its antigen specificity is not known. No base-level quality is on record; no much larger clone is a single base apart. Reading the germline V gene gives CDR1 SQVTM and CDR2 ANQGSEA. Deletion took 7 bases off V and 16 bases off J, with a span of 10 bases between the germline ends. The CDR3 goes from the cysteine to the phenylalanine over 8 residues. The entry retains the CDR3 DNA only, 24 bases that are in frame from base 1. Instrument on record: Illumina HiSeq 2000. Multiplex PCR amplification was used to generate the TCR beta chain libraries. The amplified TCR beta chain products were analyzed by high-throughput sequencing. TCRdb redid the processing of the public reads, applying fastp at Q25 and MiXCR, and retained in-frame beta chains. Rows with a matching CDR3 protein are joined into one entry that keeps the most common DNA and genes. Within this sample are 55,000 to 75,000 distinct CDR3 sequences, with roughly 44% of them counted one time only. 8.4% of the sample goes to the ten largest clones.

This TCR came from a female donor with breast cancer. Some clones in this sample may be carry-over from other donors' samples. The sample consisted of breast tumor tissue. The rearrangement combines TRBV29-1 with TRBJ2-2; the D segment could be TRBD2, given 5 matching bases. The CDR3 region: CSARGQFF. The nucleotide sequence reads TGCAGCGCCCGAGGGCAGTTTTTT.